The source of this TCR beta chain is a study of cytomegalovirus exposure and HLA in healthy donors. CDR1 and CDR2 (germline): MNHNS, SASEGT. The CDR3 loop spans 17 amino acids. The V and J ends lost 6 bases and 9 bases, in that order; junction bases with no gene match: 12. As for this clone: The antigen remains undetermined.

PCR amplification relied on 60 Vbeta primers (plus 13 Jbeta primers). The repertoire was sequenced with immunoSEQ multiplex PCR; TCRdb's copy has only in-frame clones and lacks some. Among approximately 170,000 clones listed, around three quarters were seen once. Study-wide results and limits: In vitro experiments confirmed that three CMV-associated chains were specific for CMV antigens. Most TCR sequences were rare, but some public TCRs occurred in many donors.

This chain uses TRBV6-1 with TRBJ2-1; 15 positions agree with TRBD2. This receptor was identified in a woman in her thirties or forties in good health and CMV-seronegative. Specimen: PBMCs. The CDR3 nucleotides read TGTGCCAGCAGCGAACCGGGACTAGCGGGAGGTAGTGGTGAGCAGTTCTTC. Protein product: CASSEPGLAGGSGEQFF.